This T cell receptor (beta chain) stems from a study of human T cells and chemical hapten exposure. TCRdb redid the calling of the RACE reads with MiXCR, one entry per CDR3 protein. This sample has tens of thousands of distinct CDR3 sequences, with over 9.5% found just once. The time point: pre-sensitization, week 0. The treatment denotes: therapeutic diphenylcyclopropenone sensitization with weekly scalp DPC. The CDR3 loop spans 16 amino acids. This clonotype was seen ten or more times. Here the sequenced sample was whole blood, taken in connection with sensitization to the hapten diphenylcyclopropenone (DPC). The receptor was isolated from a woman in her 50s with alopecia areata. Some clones in this sample may be carry-over from other donors' samples. V and J are TRBV21-1 and TRBJ2-1. TRBV21-1 is a documented pseudogene. CDR3 amino acids: CASSNQLILSYNEQFF. The CDR3, as DNA: TGTGCCAGCAGCAATCAGCTGATCCTCTCCTACAATGAGCAGTTCTTC.